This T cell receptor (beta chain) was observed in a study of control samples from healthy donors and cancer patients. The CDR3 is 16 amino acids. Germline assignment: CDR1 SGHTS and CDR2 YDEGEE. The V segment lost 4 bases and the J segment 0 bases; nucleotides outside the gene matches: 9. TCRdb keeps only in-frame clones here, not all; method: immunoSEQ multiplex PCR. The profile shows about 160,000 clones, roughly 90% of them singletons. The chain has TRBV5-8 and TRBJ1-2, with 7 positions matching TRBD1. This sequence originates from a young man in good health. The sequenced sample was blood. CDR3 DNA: TGTGCCAGCAGCCCCCTTGGACAGGAAGCTAACTATGGCTACACCTTC. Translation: CASSPLGQEANYGYTF. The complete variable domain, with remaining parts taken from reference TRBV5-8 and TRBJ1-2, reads EAGVTQSPTHLIKTRGQQATLRCSPISGHTSVYWYQQALGLGLQFLLWYDEGEERNRGNFPPRFSGRQFPNYSSELNVNALELEDSALYLCASSPLGQEANYGYTFGSGTRLTVV.